These 18 T cell receptor beta chains were sequenced from one sample in a study of cytomegalovirus exposure and HLA in healthy donors. PCR used 60 Vbeta primers and 13 Jbeta primers. Generated by immunoSEQ multiplex PCR, the TCRdb table keeps only in-frame clones and is missing some. The sample has 110,000 to 150,000 clones; around 10% are singletons. The sequenced sample was PBMCs. The receptors were sampled from a man aged 45-60 years in good health and CMV-seronegative.

The chain carries TRBV4-1 and TRBJ1-2; D is perhaps TRBD1 (5 bases). The CDR3 spans 15 residues. Germline V CDR1 and CDR2: MGHRA, YSYEKL. V lost 4 bases, J lost 8 bases, and 20 bases lay in between. CDR3 in DNA: TGCGCCAGCAGCCTTCACCACCCCGCAGGGTTGGGCTACACCTTC. Translated, it gives CASSLHHPAGLGYTF.

There are a few counts of this clone. The chain is built from TRBV9 and TRBJ2-7, with 7 bases fitting TRBD1. Germline CDR1 reads SGDLS; CDR2 reads YYNGEE. V dropped 2 bases and J dropped 6; count of bases not matched to a gene: 8. The CDR3 length is 14 residues. The CDR3 nucleotides read TGTGCCAGCAGCGTCCTCCGGGACAGTGGCGAGCAGTACTTC. It translates to CASSVLRDSGEQYF. Full variable domain (rest looked up from reference TRBV9 and TRBJ2-7): DSGVTQTPKHLITATGQRVTLRCSPRSGDLSVYWYQQSLDQGLQFLIQYYNGEERAKGNILERFSAQQFPDLHSELNLSSLELGDSALYFCASSVLRDSGEQYFGPGTRLTVT.

This clone was observed a handful of times. This rearrangement joins TRBV4-1 to TRBJ2-7; TRBD2 agrees at 9 bases. The CDR3 is 17 amino acids. Germline loops: CDR1 MGHRA, CDR2 YSYEKL. V lost 1 base to trimming and J lost 3 bases; unmatched junction nucleotides: 10. In DNA form, the CDR3 reads TGCGCCAGCAGCCAAGTCGCGGGAGGGCAAATAGTCTACGAGCAGTACTTC. Amino acids: CASSQVAGGQIVYEQYF.

The chain combines TRBV6-1 with TRBJ1-5, with 8 positions matching TRBD1. This CDR3 has 14 residues. Germline-derived CDR1 and CDR2 are MNHNS and SASEGT. Trimming cost V 7 bases and J 6 bases; bases outside gene matches: 8. CDR3 loop: CASIEDRVGQPQHF. The CDR3 region has the DNA TGTGCCAGCATCGAGGACAGGGTAGGTCAGCCCCAGCATTTT.

V and J are TRBV9 and TRBJ1-5; D ambiguous. The germline V gene has CDR1 SGDLS and CDR2 YYNGEE. V was cut by 0 bases and J by 5 bases, with 12 bases left in between. The CDR3 contains 15 residues. The CDR3 nucleotides read TGTGCCAGCAGCGTAGGTTGGCAGGTATATCAGCCCCAGCATTTT. This translates into CASSVGWQVYQPQHF.

The rearrangement uses TRBV2 and TRBJ1-2, with D possibly TRBD1 on 5 matching bases. From germline, CDR1 is SNHLY and CDR2 FYNNEI. Between the trimmed V and J ends, which lost 4 bases and 6 bases, there was a span of 15 bases. The CDR3 length is 14 residues. The CDR3 nucleotides are TGTGCCAGCAGTGTAAAGGGCCCAGGGCATGGCTACACCTTC. Protein product: CASSVKGPGHGYTF.

This clone was picked up a small number of times. The chain joins TRBV10-3 to TRBJ2-7; 8 nucleotides line up with TRBD1. Germline V gene data show CDR1 as ENHRY and CDR2 as SYGVKD. CDR3 length: 16 residues. V shed 3 bases, J shed 2 bases, and the junction held 9 bases outside the gene matches. In DNA, the CDR3 is TGTGCCATCAGTGACCCGACGACAGGGGTCACCTACGAGCAGTACTTC. Translation: CAISDPTTGVTYEQYF.

This clone was found a few times. Other DNA sequences in the sample encode the same CDR3. This chain uses TRBV30 with TRBJ1-2; no firm D call. This CDR3 has 12 amino acids. V shed 2 bases and J shed 2 bases, with 6 bases lying between them. Germline CDR1 is GTSNPN and CDR2 is SVGIG (reference sequence). DNA for the CDR3: TGTGCCTGGAGTAGAGTAAACTATGGCTACACCTTC. It translates to CAWSRVNYGYTF.

A few counts support this clone. This chain connects TRBV11-3 to TRBJ2-3; D is perhaps TRBD2 (5 bases). V was clipped by 1 base and J by 2 bases, with 10 bases between them. CDR1 is SGHNT, CDR2 YENEEA, per germline. The length of the CDR3 is 15 residues. CDR3 region: CASSLGGGLTDTQYF. CDR3 coding DNA: TGTGCCAGCAGCTTAGGTGGCGGACTCACAGATACGCAGTATTTT.

This chain uses TRBV19 with TRBJ1-5; the D is unclear. Germline V gene data show CDR1 as LNHDA and CDR2 as SQIVND (reference sequence). V was shortened by 4 bases and J by 6 bases, with 10 bases between the two germline ends. The CDR3 sequence is 13 residues long. This CDR3 reads CASSTGESQPQHF. DNA of the CDR3: TGTGCCAGTAGTACGGGAGAAAGTCAGCCCCAGCATTTT.

V gene TRBV30 combines with J gene TRBJ2-5, with D possibly being TRBD1 (5 bases). Germline V gene data show CDR1 as GTSNPN and CDR2 as SVGIG (reference sequence). The CDR3 sequence is 14 residues long. The V end lost 1 base, the J end lost 1 base, and 10 bases lay between the germline ends. The CDR3 DNA sequence: TGTGCCTGGAGTGCGACAGACACCCAAGAGACCCAGTACTTC. Protein: CAWSATDTQETQYF.

This clone was seen more than once but under ten times. The V call is TRBV18, the J call TRBJ2-3; TRBD1 matches at 9 bases. J gave up 1 base and V 6 bases, and 11 bases lay outside the gene matches. The germline V gene encodes CDR1 KGHSH and CDR2 LQKENI. The CDR3 spans 17 residues. The CDR3 DNA reads TGTGCCAGCTCTCGCGGAGAGGGGACAGGGCGCACAGATACGCAGTATTTT. This sequence encodes CASSRGEGTGRTDTQYF.

The V gene is TRBV9, the J gene TRBJ1-1; D is unresolved. Germline-derived CDR1 and CDR2 are SGDLS and YYNGEE. Trimming took 0 bases from V and 1 from J, leaving 7 bases between them. This CDR3 comprises 14 residues. The CDR3, as DNA: TGTGCCAGCAGCGTAGTACAACGGAACACTGAAGCTTTCTTT. This encodes CASSVVQRNTEAFF.

The chain joins TRBV4-1 to TRBJ1-5, with D perhaps matching TRBD1 (6 bases). The CDR3 consists of 15 residues. Trimming shortened V by 4 bases and J by 1 base, and 11 bases separated the two germline ends. Germline V gene data show CDR1 as MGHRA and CDR2 as YSYEKL. This chain's CDR3 is CASSPGQNSNQPQHF. The CDR3 DNA reads as TGCGCCAGCAGCCCGGGACAAAACAGCAATCAGCCCCAGCATTTT.

The V call is TRBV29-1, the J call TRBJ1-5, with D possibly TRBD1 on 5 matching bases. The CDR3 contains 14 residues. V was cut by 4 bases and J by 0 bases, with 10 bases left in between. Per germline, CDR1 SQVTM and CDR2 ANQGSEA. The CDR3 DNA sequence: TGCAGCGTTGCGGCAGGGCTTAGCAATCAGCCCCAGCATTTT. Translation: CSVAAGLSNQPQHF.

The table lists this clone with a few counts. V and J are TRBV5-1 and TRBJ2-5; 11 positions match TRBD2. With V trimmed by 4 bases and J by 4 bases, 12 bases remained unmatched. The CDR3 has 17 residues. In germline, CDR1 is SGHRS, CDR2 YFSETQ. The CDR3 here is CASSPGLAGGSRETQYF. CDR3 DNA: TGCGCCAGCAGCCCCGGCTTAGCGGGAGGGAGCCGAGAGACCCAGTACTTC.

This clone appeared a few times. The chain joins TRBV11-3 to TRBJ2-1, with D possibly TRBD1 on 5 matching bases. This CDR3 has 13 residues. V shed 5 bases and J shed 10 bases, with 15 bases lying between them. In germline, CDR1 is SGHNT, CDR2 YENEEA. The CDR3 is CASSHDSSQEQFF. The DNA for the CDR3 is TGTGCCAGCAGCCACGACAGCTCGCAGGAGCAGTTCTTC.

This clone has just a few counts. The rearrangement joins TRBV7-9 to TRBJ2-3; 7 bases line up with TRBD1. The V and J ends lost 6 bases and 0 bases, in that order; junction bases with no gene match: 3. The CDR3 spans 14 residues. Germline V gene lookup returns CDR1 SEHNR and CDR2 FQNEAQ (reference sequence). CDR3 in amino acids: CASRPGQSTDTQYF. CDR3 coding DNA: TGTGCCAGCAGGCCGGGACAGAGCACAGATACGCAGTATTTT.